This entry lists 29 T cell receptor beta chains sequenced from one sample in a study of cytomegalovirus exposure and HLA in healthy donors. This PCR relied on a set of 60 Vbeta primers and 13 Jbeta primers. Profiled with immunoSEQ multiplex PCR; TCRdb holds only in-frame clones, not every one. The sample lists 150,000 to 200,000 clones; 75% to 85% were seen once. The sample taken for sequencing was PBMCs. The receptors originated from a woman in her late teens or twenties in good health and CMV-seronegative.

The rearrangement links TRBV6-1 to TRBJ1-5, with 7 positions matching TRBD1. Germline V lookup: CDR1 MNHNS, CDR2 SASEGT. CDR3 length: 16 residues. Germline trimming cut 4 bases from V and 7 bases from J; bases unmatched to any gene: 13. The CDR3 DNA sequence: TGTGCCAGCAGTGGGTGGAGACAGGGCTCGGGGCAGCCCCAGCATTTT. Amino acid sequence: CASSGWRQGSGQPQHF.

The chain links TRBV7-6 to TRBJ2-3; 9 nucleotides match TRBD2. Germline CDR1 reads SGHVS; CDR2 reads FNYEAQ. The CDR3 is made up of 14 amino acids. V was pared by 5 bases and J by 7 bases, with 7 bases of the junction left unmatched. CDR3 nucleotides: TGTGCCAGCAGCCGAGGGACTAGCTCCAATACGCAGTATTTT. Encoded protein: CASSRGTSSNTQYF.

The chain is built from TRBV18 and TRBJ1-6, with 8 positions matching TRBD1. This CDR3 spans 18 amino acids. Germline assignment: CDR1 KGHSH and CDR2 LQKENI. The J segment lost 4 bases and the V segment lost 1 base, leaving 9 bases of the junction unmatched. The CDR3, as DNA: TGTGCCAGCTCACCACTAAGTGGACAGGGACAATATAATTCACCCCTCCACTTT. Amino acids: CASSPLSGQGQYNSPLHF.

The rearrangement uses TRBV18 and TRBJ2-5; 8 bases fit TRBD1. CDR3 length: 13 residues. Trimming took 6 bases from V and 7 from J; bases not matched to a gene: 7. Germline V gives CDR1 KGHSH, CDR2 LQKENI. The CDR3 is CASSPGQGGTQYF. In DNA, the CDR3 is TGTGCCAGCTCTCCCGGACAGGGCGGGACCCAGTACTTC.

V usage is TRBV30 and J usage is TRBJ2-1; TRBD1 agrees at 10 bases. Germline V gives CDR1 GTSNPN, CDR2 SVGIG (reference sequence). The ends lost 3 bases at V and 9 bases at J; junction bases unmatched: 5. The CDR3 runs to 13 residues. The CDR3: CAWSDRGHGEQFF. The CDR3 nucleotides read TGTGCCTGGAGCGACAGGGGGCATGGTGAGCAGTTCTTC.

The chain couples TRBV6-6 to TRBJ2-5; tentatively, D is TRBD2 (5 bases). The CDR3 covers 15 residues. Germline CDR1 reads MNHNY; CDR2 reads SVGAGI (reference sequence). The ends were cut back, 6 bases at V and 7 bases at J, with 21 bases in the middle. The CDR3 bases are TGTGCCAGCAGCTTCCGGGCGGGTCGGTTGGGGACCCAGTACTTC. It encodes CASSFRAGRLGTQYF.

The chain links TRBV5-1 to TRBJ2-7; 8 bases line up with TRBD1. CDR3 size: 14 residues. CDR1 is SGHRS, CDR2 YFSETQ, per germline. With 7 bases clipped from V and 4 bases from J, the junction kept 10 bases outside the gene matches. The CDR3 loop reads CASGSGQGSYEQYF. The CDR3 coding sequence is TGCGCCAGCGGGTCTGGACAGGGATCGTACGAGCAGTACTTC.

The CDR3 loop is CASSLDPAGRSEQYF. Here the CDR3 DNA reads TGTGCCAGCAGCTTAGACCCAGCGGGGCGGTCCGAGCAGTACTTC. The chain recombines TRBV11-2 with TRBJ2-7; TRBD2 matches 7 bases. The V and J ends lost 0 bases and 6 bases, in that order; junction bases with no gene match: 8. CDR3 length equals 15 residues. Germline CDR1 reads SGHAT; CDR2 reads FQNNGV.

J is TRBJ2-1 and V is TRBV19; no clear D. This CDR3 contains 15 residues. V lost 6 bases, J lost 4 bases, and 16 bases lay in between. Germline V gene sequence: CDR1 LNHDA, CDR2 SQIVND (reference sequence). The CDR3 reads CASSPQVGRYNEQFF. The CDR3 region has the DNA TGTGCCAGTAGCCCCCAGGTGGGCCGATACAATGAGCAGTTCTTC.

The gene calls are TRBV5-8 and TRBJ2-1, with D tentatively TRBD2 (5 bases). The V end was cut by 4 bases, the J end by 2 bases, with 22 bases between. Germline V CDR1 and CDR2: SGHTS, YDEGEE. The CDR3 length is 18 residues. Written as DNA, the CDR3 is TGTGCCAGCAGCCCCCACGGCGGGCGGTTTATTCCCTACAATGAGCAGTTCTTC. Translating gives CASSPHGGRFIPYNEQFF.

The CDR3, as DNA: TGCGCCAGCAGCCAAGAACCCCGGGGGGCCCACCTTTCCTACGAGCAGTACTTC. Translating gives CASSQEPRGAHLSYEQYF. V is TRBV4-1 and J is TRBJ2-7; possible D gene TRBD2, 7 bases. The CDR3 covers 18 residues. Trimming cost V 0 bases and J 1 base, with 19 bases left between them. In germline, CDR1 is MGHRA, CDR2 YSYEKL.

This clone came up a few times. V usage is TRBV27 and J usage is TRBJ2-7, with 10 bases identical to TRBD2. The CDR3 has 15 amino acids. After removal of 6 bases from V and 3 bases from J, the junction contained 8 bases not matched to a gene. Germline V gene sequence: CDR1 MNHEY, CDR2 SMNVEV (reference sequence). The CDR3 protein is CASSLSGRARYEQYF. The DNA for the CDR3 is TGTGCCAGCAGCTTAAGCGGGAGGGCCCGCTACGAGCAGTACTTC.

This rearrangement joins TRBV28 to TRBJ1-5; a weak D match, TRBD1 (5 bases). V lost 1 base and J lost 5, with 15 bases in between. The CDR3 covers 16 residues. In germline, CDR1 is MDHEN, CDR2 SYDVKM. CDR3 in amino acids: CASSLSFVGGDQPQHF. As DNA, the CDR3 is TGTGCCAGCAGTTTATCTTTTGTCGGAGGGGATCAGCCCCAGCATTTT.

As for this clone: This sample also contains other DNA sequences that code for the same CDR3. The CDR3 reads CASSRGTGDQETQYF. The CDR3 DNA reads as TGCGCCAGCAGCCGGGGGACAGGGGATCAAGAGACCCAGTACTTC. V and J are TRBV5-1 and TRBJ2-5; TRBD1 agrees at 10 bases. Germline trimming cut 4 bases from V and 2 bases from J; bases unmatched to any gene: 5. The CDR3 extends over 15 amino acids. CDR1 is SGHRS, CDR2 YFSETQ, per germline.

This chain joins TRBV11-2 and TRBJ2-5; D gene uncertain. The CDR3 has 14 amino acids. Germline V lookup: CDR1 SGHAT, CDR2 FQNNGV. The V and J ends lost 4 bases and 4 bases respectively, with 13 bases between them. The CDR3 DNA reads as TGTGCCAGCAGCTCCGATGGCAATTCAGAGACCCAGTACTTC. Encoded protein: CASSSDGNSETQYF.

The chain combines TRBV2 with TRBJ2-7; 9 bases line up with TRBD1. Looked up from germline, CDR1 is SNHLY and CDR2 is FYNNEI. The trim removed 8 bases at V and 4 bases at J, leaving 9 bases unmatched. There are 14 residues in the CDR3. As DNA, the CDR3 is TGTGCCAGCCGGAGACAGGGGGAGATGTACGAGCAGTACTTC. It is translated as CASRRQGEMYEQYF.

This clone was seen just once. The chain has TRBV5-1 and TRBJ2-2; 10 positions match TRBD1. Germline assignment: CDR1 SGHRS and CDR2 YFSETQ. V gave up 6 bases and J gave up 6 bases; unmatched junction bases: 8. This CDR3 has 15 residues. The CDR3 coding sequence is TGCGCCAGCACCACCGGGGGACAGGGGCCCGGGGAGCTGTTTTTT. This codes for CASTTGGQGPGELFF.

V and J are TRBV6-1 and TRBJ1-4; 7 nucleotides agree with TRBD1. Losses at the gene ends were 2 bases for V and 3 bases for J; bases not matched to a gene: 9. Germline-derived CDR1 and CDR2 are MNHNS and SASEGT. The CDR3 loop spans 17 amino acids. The CDR3 reads CASSERPPGQPNEKLFF. The CDR3 DNA reads as TGTGCCAGCAGTGAACGGCCTCCGGGACAGCCTAATGAAAAACTGTTTTTT.

This clone has just a few counts. The chain uses TRBV5-4 and TRBJ1-4; 7 bases match TRBD1. Trimming cost V 3 bases and J 7 bases; bases outside gene matches: 9. There are 15 residues in the CDR3. The germline V gene encodes CDR1 SGHNT and CDR2 YYREEE (reference sequence). CDR3 DNA: TGTGCCAGCAGCTATAACAGGGGAGTCAGTGAAAAACTGTTTTTT. Protein product: CASSYNRGVSEKLFF.

The CDR3 bases are TGTGCCAGCAGCTTAGCCGGCGTAAGGGACAGGATTAATTCACCCCTCCACTTT. Protein sequence: CASSLAGVRDRINSPLHF. The chain links TRBV7-9 to TRBJ1-6; 8 bases align to TRBD1. The CDR3 contains 18 residues. V gave up 0 bases and J gave up 6 bases; unmatched junction bases: 10. CDR1 is SEHNR, CDR2 FQNEAQ, per germline (reference sequence). The full variable domain, with the rest looked up from reference TRBV7-9 and TRBJ1-6, is DTGVSQNPRHKITKRGQNVTFRCDPISEHNRLYWYRQTLGQGPEFLTYFQNEAQLEKSRLLSDRFSAERPKGSFSTLEIQRTEQGDSAMYLCASSLAGVRDRINSPLHFGNGTRLTVT.

The V gene is TRBV6-1, the J gene TRBJ2-5; tentatively, D is TRBD1 (6 bases). Per germline, CDR1 MNHNS and CDR2 SASEGT. The CDR3 is made up of 13 amino acids. V was shortened by 6 bases and J by 5 bases, with 13 bases between the two germline ends. Here the CDR3 reads CASRGGSRETQYF. CDR3 in DNA: TGTGCCAGCAGAGGGGGATCCCGGGAGACCCAGTACTTC.

This clone is a singleton in its sample. This chain connects TRBV5-1 to TRBJ2-1, with TRBD1 matching over 8 bases. Germline V gene data show CDR1 as SGHRS and CDR2 as YFSETQ. The CDR3 extends over 16 amino acids. Trimming removed 5 bases from V and 4 bases from J; junction bases left unmatched: 11. DNA of the CDR3: TGCGCCAGCAGTTTTGACGGGACAGGAGCTTACAATGAGCAGTTCTTC. As protein: CASSFDGTGAYNEQFF.

The gene calls are TRBV5-1 and TRBJ2-5; a weak D match, TRBD1 (6 bases). The CDR3 has 14 amino acids. Germline loops: CDR1 SGHRS, CDR2 YFSETQ. Trimming pared 0 bases from V and 5 bases from J, leaving 11 bases between. The CDR3 sequence: CASSLGRGGETQYF. The CDR3, as DNA: TGCGCCAGCAGCTTGGGCAGGGGCGGGGAGACCCAGTACTTC. Drawing the rest from reference TRBV5-1 and TRBJ2-5, the complete variable domain is KAGVTQTPRYLIKTRGQQVTLSCSPISGHRSVSWYQQTPGQGLQFLFEYFSETQRNKGNFPGRFSGRQFSNSRSEMNVSTLELGDSALYLCASSLGRGGETQYFGPGTRLLVL.

The rearrangement joins TRBV10-3 to TRBJ1-5, with no clear D. Trimming pared 2 bases from V and 0 bases from J, leaving 14 bases between. CDR3 length equals 17 residues. CDR1 is ENHRY and CDR2 is SYGVKD in the germline V gene. CDR3: CAISERKTGYSNQPQHF. Here the CDR3 DNA reads TGTGCCATCAGTGAGCGCAAGACGGGATATAGCAATCAGCCCCAGCATTTT.

The chain recombines TRBV2 with TRBJ2-1; 7 bases align to TRBD2. The CDR3 spans 15 residues. Germline CDR1 reads SNHLY; CDR2 reads FYNNEI. The J segment lost 9 bases and the V segment lost 6 bases, leaving 14 bases of the junction unmatched. The CDR3 is CASRGLVWVIGEQFF. As DNA, the CDR3 is TGTGCCAGCAGAGGACTAGTTTGGGTAATAGGTGAGCAGTTCTTC.

This clone was counted once. The rearrangement uses TRBV11-2 and TRBJ2-7, with D possibly matching TRBD1 (6 bases). V lost 4 bases and J lost 3, with 13 bases in between. The CDR3 is made up of 14 amino acids. CDR1 is SGHAT and CDR2 is FQNNGV in the germline V gene. CDR3 sequence reads: CASSSDRDGYEQYF. CDR3 bases: TGTGCCAGCAGCTCGGACAGAGATGGCTACGAGCAGTACTTC.

This clone was seen just once. The chain has TRBV7-8 and TRBJ1-5; D may be TRBD1 (6 bases). The germline CDR1 and CDR2 sequences are SGHVS and FQNEAQ. Trimming left V 3 bases short and J 0 bases short, with 15 bases between. CDR3 size: 17 residues. The chain's CDR3 is CASSLGVDSYSNQPQHF. As DNA, the CDR3 is TGTGCCAGCAGCTTGGGAGTGGACAGCTATAGCAATCAGCCCCAGCATTTT. Variable domain in full (rest from reference TRBV7-8 and TRBJ1-5): GAGVSQSPRYKVAKRGQDVALRCDPISGHVSLFWYQQALGQGPEFLTYFQNEAQLDKSGLPSDRFFAERPEGSVSTLKIQRTQQEDSAVYLCASSLGVDSYSNQPQHFGDGTRLSIL.

The chain combines TRBV19 with TRBJ2-6; the D gene is possibly TRBD2 (5 bases). V was cut by 9 bases and J by 0 bases, with 6 bases left in between. The CDR3 totals 13 residues. Germline CDR1 LNHDA, CDR2 SQIVND (reference sequence). CDR3 nucleotide sequence: TGTGCCAGCGGGAACTCTGGGGCCAACGTCCTGACTTTC. This sequence encodes CASGNSGANVLTF.

The chain uses TRBV7-8 and TRBJ2-7; D unresolved. V was clipped by 5 bases and J by 3 bases, with 8 bases between them. This CDR3 is 12 amino acids long. Germline-derived CDR1 and CDR2 are SGHVS and FQNEAQ. CDR3 sequence reads: CASSTSYYEQYF. The CDR3 nucleotides read TGTGCCAGCAGCACCTCCTACTACGAGCAGTACTTC.